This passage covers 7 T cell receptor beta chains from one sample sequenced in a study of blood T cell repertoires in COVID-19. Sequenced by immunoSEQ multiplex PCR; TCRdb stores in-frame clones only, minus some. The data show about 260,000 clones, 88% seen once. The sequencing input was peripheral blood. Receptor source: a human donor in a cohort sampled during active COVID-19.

The CDR3 is CASRDAGGPRYGYTF. In DNA form, the CDR3 reads TGTGCCAGTAGGGACGCCGGCGGGCCGCGCTATGGCTACACCTTC. The rearrangement uses TRBV19 and TRBJ1-2; D is uncertain. This CDR3 comprises 15 residues. V dropped 6 bases and J dropped 4 bases, with 18 bases sitting between them. The V gene's germline CDR1 is LNHDA and CDR2 SQIVND (reference sequence).

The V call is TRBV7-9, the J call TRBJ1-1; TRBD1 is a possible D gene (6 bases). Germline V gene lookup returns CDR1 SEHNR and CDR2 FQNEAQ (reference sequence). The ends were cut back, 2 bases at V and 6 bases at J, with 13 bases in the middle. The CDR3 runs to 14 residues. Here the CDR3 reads CASSLSSGDAEAFF. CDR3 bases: TGTGCCAGCAGCTTAAGTTCAGGGGATGCTGAAGCTTTCTTT.

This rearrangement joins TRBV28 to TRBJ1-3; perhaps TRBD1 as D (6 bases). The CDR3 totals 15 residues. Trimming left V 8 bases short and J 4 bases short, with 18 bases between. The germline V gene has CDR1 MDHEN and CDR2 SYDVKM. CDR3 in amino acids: CASSVYRAGGNTIYF. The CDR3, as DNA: TGTGCCAGCTCGGTATACAGGGCAGGGGGAAACACCATATATTTT.

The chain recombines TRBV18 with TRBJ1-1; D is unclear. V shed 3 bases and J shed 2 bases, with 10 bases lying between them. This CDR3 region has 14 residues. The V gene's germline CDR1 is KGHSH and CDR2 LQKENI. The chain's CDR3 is CASSPAGRNTEAFF. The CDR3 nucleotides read TGTGCCAGCTCACCCGCGGGGAGAAACACTGAAGCTTTCTTT.

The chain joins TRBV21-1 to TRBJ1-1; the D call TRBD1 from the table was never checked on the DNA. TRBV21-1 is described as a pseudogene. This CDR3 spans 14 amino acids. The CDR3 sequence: CASSKDRGNTEAFF. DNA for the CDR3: TGTGCCAGCAGCAAGGACAGGGGAAACACTGAAGCTTTCTTT.

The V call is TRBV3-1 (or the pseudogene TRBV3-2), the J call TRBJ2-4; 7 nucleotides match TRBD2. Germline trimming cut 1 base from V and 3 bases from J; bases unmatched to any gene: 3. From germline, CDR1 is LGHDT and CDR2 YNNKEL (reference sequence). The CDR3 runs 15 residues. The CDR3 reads CASSQAGGYKNIQYF. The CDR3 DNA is TGTGCCAGCAGCCAAGCCGGGGGGTACAAAAACATTCAGTACTTC.

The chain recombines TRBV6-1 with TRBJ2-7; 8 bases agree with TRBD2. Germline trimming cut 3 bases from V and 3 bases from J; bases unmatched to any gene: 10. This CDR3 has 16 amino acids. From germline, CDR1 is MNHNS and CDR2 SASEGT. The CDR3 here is CASSERRSGSIYEQYF. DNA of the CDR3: TGTGCCAGCAGTGAGAGGAGGAGCGGGAGTATCTACGAGCAGTACTTC.